This record concerns one TCR beta chain sequence. Its antigen is unidentified. The data originate from a study of T cell repertoires in ileal Crohn's disease. Study background: Median disease duration was about 7.9 years; less than 45% smoked at surgery. About half received postoperative treatment, around twelve with thiopurines and 15 to 20 anti-TNF.

Findings and caveats of the study: Sorted CD8 T cells held more high-frequency clones than CD4.

The V gene lost 0 bases and the J gene lost 2 bases, with 13 bases spanning the gap. CDR3 length: 16 amino acids. TCRB immunosequencing input was approximately 510 nanograms of biopsy DNA per sample. Clones were sequenced by immunoSEQ multiplex PCR, and TCRdb holds only the in-frame ones, with some missing. The sample consists of some 4,000 clones, about four fifths of them appearing once. Sequenced input: ileal tissue. V gene TRBV5-3 combines with J gene TRBJ2-3; D unresolved. TRBV5-3 is an ORF, and what it does is uncertain. The TCR sequence derives from an adult with Crohn's disease. The CDR3 DNA sequence: TGTGCCAGAAGCTTGGCAGGTGTTAGGATCACAGATACGCAGTATTTT. Translation gives CARSLAGVRITDTQYF.